This T cell receptor beta chain is drawn from a study of T cells in Graves' hyperthyroidism and ophthalmopathy. At the level of the study: Blood was drawn when the patient was first diagnosed and still untreated.

Germline V gene sequence: CDR1 SGHAT, CDR2 FQNNGV. V was trimmed by 3 bases and J by 7 bases, leaving 10 bases between them. The CDR3 length is 14 residues. This clonotype was seen ten or more times. Its target is unknown. Using RNA transcripts as the source, TCR beta CDR3 regions were amplified. The study used the HTBI primer set for a first-round RT-PCR of the TCR CDR3. TCRdb used MiXCR to reprocess the multiplex PCR reads, holding one entry per CDR3 protein. This table holds fewer than 450,000 distinct CDR3 sequences, roughly 18% found once. Investigators excluded patients with uncontrolled infection, other autoimmune disease, pregnancy or lactation. Study-level points and caveats: Researchers found most expanded thyroid clonotypes above 0.001 in blood as well.

The gene calls are TRBV11-2 and TRBJ1-6; D is possibly TRBD1 (6 bases). The sequence derives from a man aged 18 to 30 with Graves' ophthalmopathy. The sequencing sample was made of blood. The CDR3 DNA is TGTGCCAGCAGCTTGAACAGGGACAATTCACCCCTCCACTTT. It specifies CASSLNRDNSPLHF.